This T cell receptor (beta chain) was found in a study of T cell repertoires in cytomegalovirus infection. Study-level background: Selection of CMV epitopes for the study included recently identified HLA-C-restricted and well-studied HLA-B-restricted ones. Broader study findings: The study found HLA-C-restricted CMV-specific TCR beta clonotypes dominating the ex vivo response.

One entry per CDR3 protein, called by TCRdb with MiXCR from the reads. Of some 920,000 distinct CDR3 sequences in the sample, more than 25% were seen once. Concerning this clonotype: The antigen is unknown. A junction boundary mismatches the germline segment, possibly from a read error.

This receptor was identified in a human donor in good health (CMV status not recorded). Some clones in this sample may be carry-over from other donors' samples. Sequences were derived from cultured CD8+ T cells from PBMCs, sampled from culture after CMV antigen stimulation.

CDR3 nucleotides: TGTGCCAGCAGTTACTCGATGGCAGCTGGAAACATCATATATTTT. Its translation is CASSYSMAAGNIIYF. The chain is built from TRBV6-2 or TRBV6-3 and TRBJ1-3; D unresolved. Germline V gives CDR1 MNHEY, CDR2 SVGEGT. This CDR3 spans 15 amino acids.